The entry below describes one T cell receptor (beta chain). Its antigen is as yet unknown. This specimen comes from a study of cytomegalovirus exposure and HLA in healthy donors. 13 Jbeta primers and 60 Vbeta primers were used for the PCR. Only in-frame clones appear in the TCRdb table, and some are missing; sequencing was by immunoSEQ multiplex PCR. Counted here are about 150,000 clones, 50% to 75% occurring once; the ten biggest clones make up roughly 6.8%. Study results and caveats: Rarity marked most TCR sequences, yet some public TCRs occurred in many donors. At a 0.05 false discovery rate, a later analysis found over 15,000 TCR beta sequences to be associated with HLA alleles. Follow-up analysis later connected one missense variant in DCLRE1C with trimming of TCR beta V- and J-genes.

The length of the CDR3 is 15 residues. V lost 3 bases and J lost 0, with 10 bases in between. The germline gives CDR1 MDHEN, CDR2 SYDVKM. The chain is built from TRBV28 and TRBJ2-3, with D perhaps TRBD2 (6 bases). Sequencing was performed on PBMCs. The TCR comes from a woman in her sixties or seventies in good health and CMV-seropositive. CDR3: CASSFRGTSTDTQYF. Written as DNA, the CDR3 is TGTGCCAGCAGTTTCAGAGGGACTAGCACAGATACGCAGTATTTT.